These 10 T cell receptor beta chains originate from one sample sequenced in a study of spatial heterogeneity in lung cancer. TCRdb used MiXCR to reprocess the 5' RACE reads, holding one entry per CDR3 protein. Of about 3,100 distinct CDR3 sequences listed, 4.7% are singletons. Specified time point: sample taken at primary tumor resection. The sequencing used normal lung tissue next to the tumor, collected at surgery. Receptors were obtained from a male donor with early-stage non-small cell lung cancer.

This clonotype is medium-sized (0.01 to 0.1%) by share. Here the CDR3 reads CASSARTGFRTDTQYF. For the CDR3, the DNA is TGTGCCAGCAGCGCCCGGACAGGGTTCCGCACAGATACGCAGTATTTT. The rearrangement links TRBV7-2 to TRBJ2-3, with 8 bases matching TRBD1. The germline CDR1 and CDR2 sequences are SGHTA and FQGNSA. With V trimmed by 5 bases and J by 1 base, 8 bases remained unmatched. The CDR3 spans 16 residues. The full variable domain, completed using reference TRBV7-2 and TRBJ2-3, is GAGVSQSPSNKVTEKGKDVELRCDPISGHTALYWYRQSLGQGLEFLIYFQGNSAPDKSGLPSDRFSAERTGGSVSTLTIQRTQQEDSAVYLCASSARTGFRTDTQYFGPGTRLTVL.

This clonotype has just one count. Its ends do not fully match the called genes, so a read error is possible. The V gene is TRBV7-7, the J gene TRBJ2-2; 11 nucleotides line up with TRBD2. CDR1 SSHAT and CDR2 FNYEAQ come from the germline V gene (reference sequence). This CDR3 contains 15 residues. The CDR3 DNA follows: TGTGTCAGCAGCGTTCTAGCGGGAGGAAGCGGGGAGCTGTTTTTT. This sequence encodes CVSSVLAGGSGELFF.

The chain couples TRBV10-2 to TRBJ1-5; 8 bases line up with TRBD1. CDR1 is WSHSY, CDR2 SAAADI, per germline. Germline trimming cut 8 bases from V and 2 bases from J; bases unmatched to any gene: 8. This CDR3 has 15 residues. This CDR3 is CASGGQASGNQPQHF. The CDR3 bases are TGCGCCAGCGGGGGACAGGCTTCGGGCAATCAGCCCCAGCATTTT.

This clonotype came up a few times. The rearrangement joins TRBV18 to TRBJ1-1; tentatively, D is TRBD1 (5 bases). Germline V gene lookup returns CDR1 KGHSH and CDR2 LQKENI. The CDR3 is 16 amino acids. V lost 5 bases to trimming and J lost 4 bases, with 20 bases between them. The CDR3 coding sequence is TGTGCCAGCTCAACTTACAGGTCGGCAGGGATCACTGAAGCTTTCTTT. It yields the protein CASSTYRSAGITEAFF. Full variable domain (outside the CDR3, taken from reference TRBV18 and TRBJ1-1): NAGVMQNPRHLVRRRGQEARLRCSPMKGHSHVYWYRQLPEEGLKFMVYLQKENIIDESGMPKERFSAEFPKEGPSILRIQQVVRGDSAAYFCASSTYRSAGITEAFFGQGTRLTVV.

Within the sample, this clonotype is medium-sized (0.01 to 0.1%). The chain links TRBV20-1 to TRBJ2-7, with a weak D call TRBD1 (6 bases). V was shortened by 1 base and J by 2 bases, with 9 bases between the two germline ends. Germline lookup yields CDR1 DFQATT and CDR2 SNEGSKA (reference sequence). The CDR3 totals 13 residues. CDR3 amino acids: CSARGGQAYEQYF. Written as DNA, the CDR3 is TGCAGTGCTAGAGGGGGACAAGCCTACGAGCAGTACTTC.

This clonotype ranks as medium-sized. This sequence joins TRBV29-1 and TRBJ2-1; TRBD2 matches 8 bases. Losses at the gene ends were 3 bases for V and 7 bases for J; bases not matched to a gene: 8. Germline V CDR1 and CDR2: SQVTM, ANQGSEA. This CDR3 is built from 14 residues. CDR3 sequence (DNA): TGCAGCGTTGACGCGACTAGCGCGTTAAATGAGCAGTTCTTC. Its translation is CSVDATSALNEQFF.

This clonotype is medium-sized. This chain uses TRBV15 with TRBJ2-1; 9 bases align to TRBD2. The V gene's germline CDR1 is LNHNV and CDR2 YYDKDF (reference sequence). CDR3 length equals 16 residues. With V trimmed by 3 bases and J by 6 bases, 9 bases remained unmatched. DNA of the CDR3: TGTGCCACCAGCAGGCGAGCTAGCGGGAATGTCAATGAGCAGTTCTTC. The encoded protein is CATSRRASGNVNEQFF.

This clonotype was counted at least ten times. J is TRBJ2-7 and V is TRBV25-1; TRBD2 matches 11 bases. The CDR3 has 15 amino acids. V shed 3 bases and J 5 bases; nucleotides not matched to a gene: 6. Germline values: CDR1 MGHDK, CDR2 SYGVNS. In DNA, the CDR3 is TGTGCCAGCAGTGATCTAGCGGGAGGAGACAACGAGCAGTACTTC. It codes for CASSDLAGGDNEQYF.

In its sample, this clonotype ranks as medium-sized. The V gene is TRBV4-2, the J gene TRBJ2-5; perhaps TRBD2 as D (6 bases). There are 17 residues in the CDR3. The V gene lost 1 base and the J gene lost 5 bases, with 20 bases spanning the gap. CDR1 and CDR2 (germline): LGHNA, YNFKEQ. DNA for the CDR3: TGTGCCAGCAGCCAAGTCGGGGGTCTATCCGGCGAGGAGACCCAGTACTTC. It is translated as CASSQVGGLSGEETQYF.

This clonotype is medium-sized within its sample. CDR3 sequence: CASSYRSENQPQHF. DNA of the CDR3: TGTGCCAGCAGTTACAGGTCAGAGAATCAGCCCCAGCATTTT. The chain combines TRBV6-2 or TRBV6-3 with TRBJ1-5; no clear D. Trimming pared 2 bases from V and 4 bases from J, leaving 9 bases between. In germline, CDR1 is MNHEY, CDR2 SVGEGT. The CDR3 totals 14 residues.